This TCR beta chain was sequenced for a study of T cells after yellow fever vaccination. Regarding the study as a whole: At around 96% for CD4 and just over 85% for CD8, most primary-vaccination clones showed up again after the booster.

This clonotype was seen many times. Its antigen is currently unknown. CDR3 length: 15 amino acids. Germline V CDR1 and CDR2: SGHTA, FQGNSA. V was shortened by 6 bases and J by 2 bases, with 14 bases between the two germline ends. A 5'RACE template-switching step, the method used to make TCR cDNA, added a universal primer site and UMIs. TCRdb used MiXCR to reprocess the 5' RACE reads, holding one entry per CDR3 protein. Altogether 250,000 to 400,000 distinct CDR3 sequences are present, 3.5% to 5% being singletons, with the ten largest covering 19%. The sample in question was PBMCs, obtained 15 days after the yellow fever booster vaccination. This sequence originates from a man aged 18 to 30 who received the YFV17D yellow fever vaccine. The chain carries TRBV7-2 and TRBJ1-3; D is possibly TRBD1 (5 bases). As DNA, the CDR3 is TGTGCCAGCAGGTGGGACCGACGGGCTGGAAACACCATATATTTT. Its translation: CASRWDRRAGNTIYF.